This record looks at one T cell receptor beta chain sequence and its context. No cognate antigen has been identified for it. No much larger clonotype is one base removed from it; base qualities were not supplied. This entry comes from a study of blood T cell repertoires in COVID-19 (dated by TCRdb to between 2020 and 2021). Turning to the overall study: Samples covering the acute and convalescent phases of COVID-19 were provided by collaborators in the United States, Italy and Spain. The material from the prospective study consisted of cDNA or gDNA derived from T cells, B-cell-depleted T cells, or PBMCs. Subjects who had been exposed to COVID-19, were actively infected with it, or had recovered from it provided the deeply sampled blood TCRbeta repertoires that made up the dataset. The repertoires were released in a freely available public database meant as a resource for research on the immune response to SARS-CoV-2. Samples were obtained from the ongoing ImmuneRACE study (first 160 participants) and from over 1,000 subjects provided by 6 global collaborators. The sample metadata nearly always contained a de-identified subject ID, COVID-19 status, age in years and sex. Where available, HLA class I and class II types were taken from metadata supplied by the sample provider and were not determined by assay-based typing. Broader findings and caveats from the paper: Clinical and demographic metadata were provided uncurated, with the amount varying by source and participant.

TCRbeta CDR3 regions were amplified from genomic DNA by means of the immunoSEQ Assay, a bias-controlled multiplex PCR. The published analysis was carried out like this. Within the assay, amplification of reference gene primers was used to estimate how many nucleated cells each sample contained. To quantify the absolute abundance of each unique TCRbeta CDR3 rearrangement, sequence reads were collapsed and filtered. For each sample, productive Simpson clonality was calculated as the square root of Simpson's diversity index over productive rearrangements. Entries here come from immuneACCESS through TCRdb and include only in-frame sequences with V and J called. Some clones fail to appear in such tables; in the studies checked, an unresolved V gene covers under half of the shortfall, and the cause of the remainder is unknown. That table furnishes V, J and clone size, whereas the DNA furnished D and trimming. The sample table lists 150,000 or so clones, 90% to 95% of them with a count of one. Together, the top ten hold less than 2% of the sample.

In Seattle, one collaborating source enrolled patients while the infection was active and tracked those patients longitudinally over the course of disease. Each collaborating institution followed its own protocols to collect whole blood in K2EDTA tubes. Collaborator samples were shipped for TCRbeta analysis as frozen whole blood, isolated PBMCs, or DNA extracted from either sample type. Based on the germline V gene, the CDR1 and CDR2 sequences are SNHLY and FYNNEI. The CDR3 measures 15 amino acids from cysteine to phenylalanine. Kept here is only the CDR3 DNA, which spans 45 bases and is read in frame from base 1. For this chain, trimming is 5 bases at the V end and 5 bases at the J end, and the number of junction bases without a gene match is 9.

The origin of this receptor is a woman aged 55-69 years with COVID-19, enrolled during active disease. The source material was peripheral blood. The V and J segments used are TRBV2 and TRBJ2-1, with 7 junctional bases fitting TRBD2. The sequenced DNA is TGTGCCAGCAGTCGATCTAGCGGCGGAGACAATGAGCAGTTCTTC. It specifies CASSRSSGGDNEQFF.